The next 11 T cell receptor beta chains were all read from a single sample in a study of blood T cell repertoires in COVID-19. The data were produced by immunoSEQ multiplex PCR, yet TCRdb's version contains in-frame clones alone and is incomplete. The sample lists 110,000 to 150,000 clones, more than 60% occurring once. The sample was peripheral blood. These receptors were taken from a woman aged 60-75 years with acute or convalescent COVID-19.

The chain uses TRBV11-2 and TRBJ1-1; D might be TRBD1 (6 bases). CDR3 length: 13 residues. Germline values: CDR1 SGHAT, CDR2 FQNNGV. V was pared by 1 base and J by 6 bases, with 9 bases between. Written as DNA, the CDR3 is TGTGCCAGCAGCTTAGCGGGGGGGCCTGAAGCTTTCTTT. It translates to CASSLAGGPEAFF.

This chain joins TRBV5-4 and TRBJ2-4; D ambiguous. Per the germline V gene, CDR1 is SGHNT and CDR2 is YYREEE (reference sequence). Trimming took 0 bases from V and 0 from J, leaving 7 bases between them. This CDR3 region has 15 residues. The chain's CDR3 is CASSLGLGAKNIQYF. As DNA, the CDR3 is TGTGCCAGCAGCTTGGGTCTAGGAGCCAAAAACATTCAGTACTTC.

The chain carries TRBV18 and TRBJ2-5; D is unclear. Germline V gives CDR1 KGHSH, CDR2 LQKENI. This CDR3 is 14 amino acids long. Trimming stripped 3 bases from V and 2 bases from J, with 10 bases between. The CDR3 reads CASSPLGAQETQYF. Written as DNA, the CDR3 is TGTGCCAGCTCACCGCTAGGCGCGCAAGAGACCCAGTACTTC.

The chain employs TRBV28 and TRBJ2-1, with D perhaps matching TRBD1 (6 bases). Germline-derived CDR1 and CDR2 are MDHEN and SYDVKM. CDR3 length equals 13 residues. Trimming removed 7 bases from V and 8 bases from J, with 15 bases in between. CDR3 protein: CASNPIQGHEQFF. In nucleotides, the CDR3 is TGTGCCAGCAATCCAATACAGGGACATGAGCAGTTCTTC.

The chain has TRBV19 and TRBJ1-2; D unresolved. The CDR3 runs 14 residues. With 3 bases removed from V and 4 bases from J, the gap between germline ends came to 12 bases. Germline CDR1 reads LNHDA; CDR2 reads SQIVND (reference sequence). CDR3 residues: CASSIGLAFYGYTF. In DNA, the CDR3 is TGTGCCAGTAGTATCGGACTAGCCTTCTATGGCTACACCTTC. The variable domain in full, with the rest retrieved from reference TRBV19 and TRBJ1-2, is DGGITQSPKYLFRKEGQNVTLSCEQNLNHDAMYWYRQDPGQGLRLIYYSQIVNDFQKGDIAEGYSVSREKKESFPLTVTSAQKNPTAFYLCASSIGLAFYGYTFGSGTRLTVV.

The genes are TRBV2 and TRBJ2-7; 8 bases are a match to TRBD2. The CDR3 covers 15 residues. V was pared by 6 bases and J by 3 bases, with 10 bases of the junction left unmatched. Germline CDR1 reads SNHLY; CDR2 reads FYNNEI. The CDR3: CASRLGLAPNYEQYF. CDR3 in DNA: TGTGCCAGCAGGCTTGGACTAGCTCCGAACTACGAGCAGTACTTC. The complete variable domain, with remaining parts taken from reference TRBV2 and TRBJ2-7, reads EPEVTQTPSHQVTQMGQEVILRCVPISNHLYFYWYRQILGQKVEFLVSFYNNEISEKSEIFDDQFSVERPDGSNFTLKIRSTKLEDSAMYFCASRLGLAPNYEQYFGPGTRLTVT.

The J gene is TRBJ2-1, the V gene TRBV6-5; the match to TRBD2 covers 10 bases. The V gene end was trimmed by 4 bases and the J gene end by 9 bases; junction bases not matched to a gene: 9. Germline values: CDR1 MNHEY, CDR2 SVGAGI. The CDR3 runs to 15 residues. The CDR3 bases are TGTGCCAGCAGTTTACAGCGGGAGGGACGTATTGAGCAGTTCTTC. Encoded protein: CASSLQREGRIEQFF.

This chain connects TRBV6-5 to TRBJ2-7; D is perhaps TRBD2 (6 bases). V shed 7 bases and J shed 0 bases, with 13 bases lying between them. The CDR3 covers 14 residues. Looked up from germline, CDR1 is MNHEY and CDR2 is SVGAGI. As DNA, the CDR3 is TGTGCCAGCACCGGGACTTTAAGCTCCTACGAGCAGTACTTC. Protein: CASTGTLSSYEQYF.

J is TRBJ1-1 and V is TRBV19; D remains ambiguous. This CDR3 is built from 14 residues. Germline V gives CDR1 LNHDA, CDR2 SQIVND (reference sequence). Trimming left V 6 bases short and J 0 bases short, with 11 bases between. The CDR3 spells CASRPTVMNTEAFF. The CDR3 DNA sequence: TGTGCCAGTAGGCCCACAGTCATGAACACTGAAGCTTTCTTT.

V gene TRBV11-2 combines with J gene TRBJ2-2, with TRBD1 matching over 7 bases. This CDR3 has 19 amino acids. Losses at the gene ends were 4 bases for V and 4 bases for J; bases not matched to a gene: 18. CDR1 and CDR2 from the germline V gene are SGHAT and FQNNGV. Here the CDR3 reads CASSSLTGMGSSGTGELFF. The CDR3 DNA reads as TGTGCCAGCAGCTCCTTGACAGGGATGGGGTCCTCGGGCACCGGGGAGCTGTTTTTT. Full variable domain (outside the CDR3, taken from reference TRBV11-2 and TRBJ2-2): EAGVAQSPRYKIIEKRQSVAFWCNPISGHATLYWYQQILGQGPKLLIQFQNNGVVDDSQLPKDRFSAERLKGVDSTLKIQPAKLEDSAVYLCASSSLTGMGSSGTGELFFGEGSRLTVL.

The rearrangement links TRBV18 to TRBJ2-5; 10 bases match TRBD2. With 9 bases clipped from V and 2 bases from J, the junction kept 6 bases outside the gene matches. The germline gives CDR1 KGHSH, CDR2 LQKENI. The CDR3 spans 14 residues. The CDR3 bases are TGTGCCAGTTCCGCGACTAGCGGGCAAGAGACCCAGTACTTC. This translates into CASSATSGQETQYF. The full variable domain, completed using reference TRBV18 and TRBJ2-5, is NAGVMQNPRHLVRRRGQEARLRCSPMKGHSHVYWYRQLPEEGLKFMVYLQKENIIDESGMPKERFSAEFPKEGPSILRIQQVVRGDSAAYFCASSATSGQETQYFGPGTRLLVL.